Shown below are 19 T cell receptor beta chains from a single sample sequenced in a study of T cells in Graves' hyperthyroidism and ophthalmopathy. Researchers amplified the TCR beta CDR3 regions from RNA transcripts. The HTBI primer set was used in a first-round RT-PCR of the TCR CDR3. TCRdb reanalysed the multiplex PCR reads using MiXCR and keeps one entry per CDR3 protein. The sample records 550,000 to 600,000 distinct CDR3 sequences, approximately 16% being singletons. The sample consisted of blood. These receptor sequences come from a woman younger than 30 with Graves' hyperthyroidism.

The chain couples TRBV9 to TRBJ1-5; D is uncertain. The CDR3 spans 14 residues. Germline-derived CDR1 and CDR2 are SGDLS and YYNGEE. V dropped 0 bases and J dropped 2 bases, with 6 bases sitting between them. The CDR3 region is CASSVGAGNQPQHF. The CDR3 DNA reads as TGTGCCAGCAGCGTAGGGGCGGGCAATCAGCCCCAGCATTTT.

This clonotype was picked up many times. CDR3 in amino acids: CASSSKTIPYEQYF. The CDR3, as DNA: TGTGCCAGCAGCTCCAAGACTATACCCTACGAGCAGTACTTC. The chain is built from TRBV7-8 and TRBJ2-7; perhaps TRBD2 as D (5 bases). The V gene's germline CDR1 is SGHVS and CDR2 FQNEAQ. The CDR3 totals 14 residues. The V end was cut by 4 bases, the J end by 2 bases, with 12 bases between.

The chain has TRBV12-3 or TRBV12-4 and TRBJ2-1; the match to TRBD2 covers 10 bases. This CDR3 has 16 amino acids. The ends lost 4 bases at V and 5 bases at J; junction bases unmatched: 8. The CDR3 spells CASSYAVLAGDNEQFF. The DNA for the CDR3 is TGTGCCAGCAGTTACGCCGTTCTAGCGGGGGACAATGAGCAGTTCTTC.

This clonotype was observed a single time. The chain employs TRBV12-3 or TRBV12-4 and TRBJ2-6; 11 bases map to TRBD1. This CDR3 is built from 17 residues. V was pared by 7 bases and J by 3 bases, with 8 bases of the junction left unmatched. CDR3 nucleotide sequence: TGTGCCAGCAAGTACGGACAGGGGGCAAGTGGGGCCAACGTCCTGACTTTC. It translates to CASKYGQGASGANVLTF.

Ten or more counts support this clonotype. This chain joins TRBV18 and TRBJ2-3, with D possibly matching TRBD1 (6 bases). This CDR3 is built from 15 residues. The germline V and J ends were trimmed by 2 bases and 0 bases, with 9 bases remaining between them. The germline V gene has CDR1 KGHSH and CDR2 LQKENI. Written as DNA, the CDR3 is TGTGCCAGCTCACCAGGACAGATTAGCACAGATACGCAGTATTTT. This codes for CASSPGQISTDTQYF.

This clonotype came up many times. The chain links TRBV12-3 or TRBV12-4 to TRBJ1-1; 10 bases map to TRBD1. CDR3 size: 16 residues. J gave up 4 bases and V 5 bases, and 10 bases lay outside the gene matches. The CDR3 region is CASSTGDRGRGTEAFF. CDR3 bases: TGTGCCAGCAGTACCGGAGACAGGGGGCGCGGCACTGAAGCTTTCTTT.

There are many counts of this clonotype. The chain employs TRBV20-1 and TRBJ2-1; D might be TRBD1 (8 bases). V was clipped by 4 bases and J by 5 bases, with 12 bases between them. Germline V gene lookup returns CDR1 DFQATT and CDR2 SNEGSKA (reference sequence). CDR3 size: 13 residues. This chain's CDR3 is CSAIQGGNNEQFF. The CDR3 DNA sequence: TGCAGTGCTATACAGGGGGGGAACAATGAGCAGTTCTTC.

This clonotype was picked up many times. The chain carries TRBV12-3 or TRBV12-4 and TRBJ1-3; the D is unclear. The CDR3 contains 12 residues. Trimming shortened V by 10 bases and J by 4 bases, and 11 bases separated the two germline ends. This chain's CDR3 is CATDNGGNTIYF. For the CDR3, the DNA is TGTGCCACCGACAACGGGGGAAACACCATATATTTT.

The rearrangement joins TRBV10-3 to TRBJ2-2, with D possibly matching TRBD1 (6 bases). This CDR3 is built from 15 residues. CDR1 and CDR2 from the germline V gene are ENHRY and SYGVKD. V was pared by 5 bases and J by 0 bases, with 10 bases between. CDR3: CAISPDSANTGELFF. Here the CDR3 DNA reads TGTGCCATCAGTCCGGACAGCGCGAACACCGGGGAGCTGTTTTTT.

This clonotype occurred many times. The CDR3 bases are TGTGCCAGCAGCCCGTTTTCCTGGGAAGGAAATGGCTACACCTTC. Translated: CASSPFSWEGNGYTF. The genes are TRBV7-9 and TRBJ1-2, with no clear D. CDR3 length: 15 residues. Trimming removed 5 bases from V and 6 bases from J, with 19 bases in between. Germline loops: CDR1 SEHNR, CDR2 FQNEAQ (reference sequence).

Details on this clonotype: One end of the junction does not line up with germline, which may come from a read error. The rearrangement joins TRBV5-1 to TRBJ1-2; D might be TRBD1 (5 bases). Looked up from germline, CDR1 is SGHRS and CDR2 is YFSETQ. The CDR3 runs 11 residues. CDR3: CASRGRWDYSF. CDR3 nucleotides: TGCGCCAGCAGGGGGCGTTGGGACTACTCCTTC.

As for this clonotype: A much larger clone differs by one base, so this may be a read error. In nucleotides, the CDR3 is TGCAGTGCTAGAAAGGGGCTAGCGGGAGTTTTCCACGAGCGGTACTTC. This codes for CSARKGLAGVFHERYF. The V gene is TRBV20-1, the J gene TRBJ2-7, with 10 bases that match TRBD2. Germline CDR1 and CDR2: DFQATT and SNEGSKA (reference sequence). The CDR3 is made up of 16 amino acids.

Only a few counts were recorded for this clonotype. The chain links TRBV5-1 to TRBJ2-3; 10 bases are shared with TRBD1. There are 15 residues in the CDR3. The V gene end was trimmed by 4 bases and the J gene end by 5 bases; junction bases not matched to a gene: 7. Germline-derived CDR1 and CDR2 are SGHRS and YFSETQ. The CDR3 here is CASSRDRGPRDTQYF. Written as DNA, the CDR3 is TGCGCCAGCAGCCGAGACAGGGGGCCGAGAGATACGCAGTATTTT.

This clonotype showed up many times. CDR3 nucleotide sequence: TGTGCCAGCAGCCTAGGGTGGGGCAGGGGGTCTGGCGAGCAGTACTTC. It translates to CASSLGWGRGSGEQYF. The chain links TRBV7-9 to TRBJ2-7, with 7 bases matching TRBD1. The CDR3 is 16 residues long. Germline CDR1 SEHNR, CDR2 FQNEAQ (reference sequence). Trimming took 5 bases from V and 6 from J; bases not matched to a gene: 16.

This rearrangement joins TRBV6-4 to TRBJ2-3; no reliable D call. The V gene's germline CDR1 is MRHNA and CDR2 SNTAGT. This CDR3 spans 14 amino acids. Trimming left V 0 bases short and J 3 bases short, with 7 bases between. The CDR3 spells CASSDSSSTDTQYF. CDR3 DNA: TGTGCCAGCAGTGACTCGAGCTCTACAGATACGCAGTATTTT.

This clonotype was counted ten times or more. This sequence joins TRBV7-2 and TRBJ2-7; no clear D. CDR1 is SGHTA and CDR2 is FQGNSA in the germline V gene. The germline V and J ends were trimmed by 1 base and 2 bases, with 9 bases remaining between them. The CDR3 sequence is 14 residues long. In DNA, the CDR3 is TGTGCCAGCAGCTTAGATGCAGCAACCTACGAGCAGTACTTC. This encodes CASSLDAATYEQYF.

The chain uses TRBV7-9 and TRBJ2-3; D is possibly TRBD1 (6 bases). This CDR3 has 17 amino acids. CDR1 and CDR2 (germline): SEHNR, FQNEAQ (reference sequence). The ends were cut back, 5 bases at V and 2 bases at J, with 20 bases in the middle. The CDR3 spells CASSTPQGSGPTDTQYF. CDR3 bases: TGTGCCAGCAGCACCCCACAGGGATCGGGGCCCACAGATACGCAGTATTTT.

At least ten counts were recorded for this clonotype. The chain joins TRBV3-1 to TRBJ2-5, with TRBD1 identical over 9 bases. The length of the CDR3 is 14 residues. Germline values: CDR1 LGHDT, CDR2 YNNKEL (reference sequence). V shed 3 bases and J 1 base; nucleotides not matched to a gene: 0. The CDR3 here is CASSQDRGQETQYF. As DNA, the CDR3 is TGTGCCAGCAGCCAGGACAGGGGCCAAGAGACCCAGTACTTC.

As to this clonotype: Since a much larger clone is just one base distant, this may be a read error. The CDR3 nucleotides are TGTGCCACCAGTGCGGGGGACTCCTATAATTCACCCCTCCACTTT. Translating it yields CATSAGDSYNSPLHF. The rearrangement uses TRBV24-1 and TRBJ1-6; the D gene is possibly TRBD1 (5 bases). The length of the CDR3 is 15 residues. V was shortened by 5 bases and J by 0 bases, with 7 bases between the two germline ends. Germline lookup yields CDR1 KGHDR and CDR2 SFDVKD.